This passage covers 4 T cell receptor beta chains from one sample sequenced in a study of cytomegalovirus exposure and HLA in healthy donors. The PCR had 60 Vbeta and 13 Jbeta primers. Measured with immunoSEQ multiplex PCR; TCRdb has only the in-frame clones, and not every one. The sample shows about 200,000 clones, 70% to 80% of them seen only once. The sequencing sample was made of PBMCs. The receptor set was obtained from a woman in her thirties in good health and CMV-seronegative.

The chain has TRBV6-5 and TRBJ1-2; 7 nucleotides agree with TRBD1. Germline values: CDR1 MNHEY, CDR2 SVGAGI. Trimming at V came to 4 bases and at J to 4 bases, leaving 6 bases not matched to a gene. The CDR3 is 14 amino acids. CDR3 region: CASSSDRTRYGYTF. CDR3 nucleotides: TGTGCCAGCAGTTCGGACAGGACCCGCTATGGCTACACCTTC.

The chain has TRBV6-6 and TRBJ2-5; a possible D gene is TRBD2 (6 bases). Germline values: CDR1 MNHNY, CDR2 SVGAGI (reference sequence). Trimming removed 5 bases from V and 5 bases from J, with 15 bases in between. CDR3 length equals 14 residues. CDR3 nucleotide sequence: TGTGCCAGCAGTCCCCGGGACTTTAGGGAGACCCAGTACTTC. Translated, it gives CASSPRDFRETQYF.

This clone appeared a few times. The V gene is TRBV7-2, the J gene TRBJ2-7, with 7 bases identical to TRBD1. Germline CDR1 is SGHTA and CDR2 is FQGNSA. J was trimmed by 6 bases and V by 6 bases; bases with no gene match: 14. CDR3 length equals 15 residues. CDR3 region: CASSYRTGFALEQYF. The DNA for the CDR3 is TGTGCCAGCAGTTACCGGACAGGTTTCGCTCTCGAGCAGTACTTC.

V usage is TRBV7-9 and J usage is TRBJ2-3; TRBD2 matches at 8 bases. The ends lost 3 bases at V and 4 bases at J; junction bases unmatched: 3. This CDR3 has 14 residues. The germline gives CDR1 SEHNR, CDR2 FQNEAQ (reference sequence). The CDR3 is CASSLREVSDTQYF. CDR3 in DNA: TGTGCCAGCAGCTTGCGGGAGGTGTCAGATACGCAGTATTTT.